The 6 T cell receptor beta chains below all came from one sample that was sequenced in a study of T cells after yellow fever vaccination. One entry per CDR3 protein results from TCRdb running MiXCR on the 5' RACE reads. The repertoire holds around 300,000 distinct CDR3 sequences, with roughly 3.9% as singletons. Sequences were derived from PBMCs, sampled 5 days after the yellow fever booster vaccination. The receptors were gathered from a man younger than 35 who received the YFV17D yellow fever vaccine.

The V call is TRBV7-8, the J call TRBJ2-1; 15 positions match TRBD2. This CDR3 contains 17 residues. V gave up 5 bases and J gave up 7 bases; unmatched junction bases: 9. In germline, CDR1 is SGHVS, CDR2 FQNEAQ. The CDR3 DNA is TGTGCCAGCAGCCCTGGACTAGCGGGGGGGCCTGGTAATGAGCAGTTCTTC. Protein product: CASSPGLAGGPGNEQFF.

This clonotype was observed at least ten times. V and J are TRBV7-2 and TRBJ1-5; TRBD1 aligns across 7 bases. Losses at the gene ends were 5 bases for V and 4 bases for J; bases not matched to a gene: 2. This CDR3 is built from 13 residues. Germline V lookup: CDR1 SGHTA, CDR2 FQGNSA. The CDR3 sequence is CASSRTGNQPQHF. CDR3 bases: TGTGCCAGCAGCCGGACAGGAAATCAGCCCCAGCATTTT.

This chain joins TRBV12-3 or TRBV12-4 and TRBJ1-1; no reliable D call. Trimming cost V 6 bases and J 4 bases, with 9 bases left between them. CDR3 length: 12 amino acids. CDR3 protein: CASSRMGTEAFF. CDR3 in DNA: TGTGCCAGCAGCCGTATGGGCACTGAAGCTTTCTTT.

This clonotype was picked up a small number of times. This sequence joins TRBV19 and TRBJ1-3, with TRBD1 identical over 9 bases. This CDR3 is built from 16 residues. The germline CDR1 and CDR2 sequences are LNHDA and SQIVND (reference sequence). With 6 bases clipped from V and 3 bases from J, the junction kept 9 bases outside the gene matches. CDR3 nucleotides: TGTGCCAGTAGATCTACCGGGACAGGGAGTGGAAACACCATATATTTT. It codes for CASRSTGTGSGNTIYF.

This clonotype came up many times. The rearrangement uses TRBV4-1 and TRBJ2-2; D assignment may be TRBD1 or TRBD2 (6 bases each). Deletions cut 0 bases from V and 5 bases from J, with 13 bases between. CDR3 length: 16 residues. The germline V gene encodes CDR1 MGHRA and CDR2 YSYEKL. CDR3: CASSQDPLGGTGELFF. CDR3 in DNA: TGCGCCAGCAGCCAAGACCCCCTAGGGGGGACCGGGGAGCTGTTTTTT.

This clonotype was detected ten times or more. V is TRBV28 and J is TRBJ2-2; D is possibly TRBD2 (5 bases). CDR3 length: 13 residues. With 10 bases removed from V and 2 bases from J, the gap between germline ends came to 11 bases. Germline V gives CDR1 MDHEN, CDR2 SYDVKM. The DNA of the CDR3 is TGTGCCATCCCGGACTTCAACACCGGGGAGCTGTTTTTT. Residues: CAIPDFNTGELFF.